A single sample is the source of the 8 T cell receptor beta chains below, sequenced in a study of T-cell memory formation after mild COVID-19. TCRdb reprocessed the 5' RACE reads via MiXCR and lists one record per CDR3 protein. The table lists under 250,000 distinct CDR3 sequences, 15% to 17% of them singletons. The sequencing sample was made of PBMCs or a T cell subset sorted from them (not recorded which). Source of these receptors: an adult woman who had mild COVID-19 (a few samples of this study predate the infection). Cell type and time point are not known.

The J gene is TRBJ2-2, the V gene TRBV9; D perhaps matches TRBD2 (6 bases). Per the germline V gene, CDR1 is SGDLS and CDR2 is YYNGEE. CDR3 size: 14 residues. Deletions cut 5 bases from V and 2 bases from J, with 10 bases between. The CDR3 coding sequence is TGTGCCAGCAGGGGGGGACTCAACACCGGGGAGCTGTTTTTT. Amino acid sequence: CASRGGLNTGELFF.

The V call is TRBV20-1, the J call TRBJ1-2; a possible D gene is TRBD1 (5 bases). Germline values: CDR1 DFQATT, CDR2 SNEGSKA (reference sequence). The CDR3 extends over 15 amino acids. The ends were cut back, 5 bases at V and 4 bases at J, with 20 bases in the middle. CDR3 region: CSAVRTGSVFYGYTF. DNA of the CDR3: TGCAGTGCTGTAAGAACAGGTTCCGTCTTCTATGGCTACACCTTC.

This clonotype was picked up a small number of times. In DNA, the CDR3 is TGTGCCAGCAGTTTTTCAGGGATCGGAAACACCATATATTTT. Amino acids: CASSFSGIGNTIYF. This chain links TRBV12-3 or TRBV12-4 with TRBJ1-3, with a tentative D call TRBD1 (5 bases). V lost 3 bases and J 4 bases, leaving 10 bases between the germline ends. The CDR3 is 14 residues long.

This chain joins TRBV12-3 or TRBV12-4 and TRBJ2-2; D is undetermined. This CDR3 is 13 amino acids long. V was shortened by 7 bases and J by 4 bases, with 10 bases between the two germline ends. CDR3 DNA sequence: TGTGCCAGCACGGGTGCGGTCACCGGGGAGCTGTTTTTT. Amino acids: CASTGAVTGELFF.

This chain connects TRBV7-8 to TRBJ2-3; TRBD2 agrees at 10 bases. Germline CDR1 and CDR2: SGHVS and FQNEAQ. The CDR3 is made up of 16 amino acids. V dropped 4 bases and J dropped 8; count of bases not matched to a gene: 12. This CDR3 is CASSSTKAGGDRTQYF. As DNA, the CDR3 is TGTGCCAGCAGCTCGACGAAAGCGGGGGGGGACCGTACGCAGTATTTT.

The table lists this clonotype with many counts. CDR3 coding DNA: TGCGCCAGCAGCCAAGATTTTGAGACAATAATAGCCAAAAACATTCAGTACTTC. Protein: CASSQDFETIIAKNIQYF. The chain recombines TRBV4-1 with TRBJ2-4; D not resolved. Per germline, CDR1 MGHRA and CDR2 YSYEKL. CDR3 size: 18 residues. V lost 0 bases, J lost 0 bases, and 15 bases lay in between.

The chain links TRBV3-1 to TRBJ1-1; no firm D call. This CDR3 spans 13 amino acids. The ends were cut back, 4 bases at V and 1 base at J, with 7 bases in the middle. Germline V gene lookup returns CDR1 LGHDT and CDR2 YNNKEL (reference sequence). This CDR3 is CASSPAANTEAFF. In DNA form, the CDR3 reads TGTGCCAGCAGCCCGGCCGCGAACACTGAAGCTTTCTTT.

This clonotype was found many times. The chain recombines TRBV7-3 with TRBJ2-2; D gene uncertain. V lost 5 bases, J lost 5 bases, and 12 bases lay in between. The CDR3 length is 14 residues. Germline assignment: CDR1 SGHTA and CDR2 FQGTGA. The CDR3 DNA reads TGTGCCAGCAGCGCTACGCCTCAGACCGGGGAGCTGTTTTTT. Translated: CASSATPQTGELFF. The variable domain in full, completed from reference TRBV7-3 and TRBJ2-2, reads GAGVSQTPSNKVTEKGKYVELRCDPISGHTALYWYRQSLGQGPEFLIYFQGTGAADDSGLPNDRFFAVRPEGSVSTLKIQRTERGDSAVYLCASSATPQTGELFFGEGSRLTVL.